This T cell receptor (beta chain) was documented in a study of T-cell memory formation after mild COVID-19. In the study overall: TCR clusters showed largely donor specificity.

About this clonotype: Its antigen is unidentified.

Study findings and constraints: Prior to infection, memory already included some responding clones, suggesting cross-reactive memory joined. Clones contracting across day 15 to 85 had a balanced CD4/CD8 profile; later expanding clones leaned CD4+.

It was 5'RACE with constant-segment primers that produced the TCR alpha and TCR beta cDNA libraries, which carried sample barcodes and UMIs. One entry per CDR3 protein, called by TCRdb with MiXCR from the 5' RACE reads. The table records roughly 410,000 distinct CDR3 sequences, more than 20% of them present only once. The CDR3 is 17 amino acids. The junction had 2 bases not matched to a gene; V was cut back by 0 bases and J by 0 bases. The sample comprised PBMCs or a T cell subset sorted from them (not recorded which). The TCR sequence derives from an adult woman who had mild COVID-19 (a few samples of this study predate the infection). Cell type and time point are not known. The genes are TRBV12-3 or TRBV12-4 and TRBJ2-5; 12 bases match TRBD2. CDR3 residues: CASSLAGLAGYQETQYF. CDR3 bases: TGTGCCAGCAGTTTAGCAGGACTAGCGGGATACCAAGAGACCCAGTACTTC.